The present T cell receptor beta chain was sequenced within a study of blood T cell repertoires in COVID-19. Regarding this clone: The junction shows a germline mismatch at one end, possibly a read error.

Method: immunoSEQ multiplex PCR; TCRdb's copy keeps in-frame clones and lacks some. The sample yields about 300,000 clones, around four fifths seen once. There are 16 residues in the CDR3. CDR1 is SGHNT and CDR2 is YYREEE in the germline V gene (reference sequence). This receptor was identified in a woman between 45 and 65 years old with acute or convalescent COVID-19. What was sequenced was peripheral blood. The J gene is TRBJ2-2, the V gene TRBV5-4, with TRBD2 matching 13 bases. CDR3 sequence (DNA): TGTGCCAACAGCCACAGACTAGCGGGAGGCACCGGGGAGCTGTTTTTT. Amino acid sequence: CANSHRLAGGTGELFF.